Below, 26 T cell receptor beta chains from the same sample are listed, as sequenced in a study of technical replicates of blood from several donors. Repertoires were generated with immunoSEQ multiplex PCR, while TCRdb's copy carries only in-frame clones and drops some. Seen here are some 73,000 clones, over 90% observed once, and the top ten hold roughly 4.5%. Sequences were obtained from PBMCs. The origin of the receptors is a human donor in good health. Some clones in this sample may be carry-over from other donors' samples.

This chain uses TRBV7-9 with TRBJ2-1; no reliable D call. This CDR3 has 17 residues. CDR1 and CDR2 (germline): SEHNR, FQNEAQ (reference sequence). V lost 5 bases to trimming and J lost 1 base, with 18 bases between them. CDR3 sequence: CASSPPRGAESYNEQFF. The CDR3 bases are TGTGCCAGCAGCCCTCCCCGCGGCGCTGAATCCTACAATGAGCAGTTCTTC. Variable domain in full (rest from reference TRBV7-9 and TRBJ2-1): DTGVSQNPRHKITKRGQNVTFRCDPISEHNRLYWYRQTLGQGPEFLTYFQNEAQLEKSRLLSDRFSAERPKGSFSTLEIQRTEQGDSAMYLCASSPPRGAESYNEQFFGPGTRLTVL.

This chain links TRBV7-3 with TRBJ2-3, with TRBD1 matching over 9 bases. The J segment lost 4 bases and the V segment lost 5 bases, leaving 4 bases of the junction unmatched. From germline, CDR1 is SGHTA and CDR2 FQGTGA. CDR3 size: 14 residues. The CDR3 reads CASSRTGGADTQYF. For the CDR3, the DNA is TGTGCCAGCAGCCGTACAGGGGGCGCAGATACGCAGTATTTT.

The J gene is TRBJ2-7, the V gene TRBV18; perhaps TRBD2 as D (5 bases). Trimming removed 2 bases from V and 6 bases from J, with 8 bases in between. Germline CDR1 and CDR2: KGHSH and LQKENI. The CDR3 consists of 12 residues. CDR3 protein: CASSPYEGEQYF. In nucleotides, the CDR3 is TGTGCCAGCTCACCATATGAGGGCGAGCAGTACTTC.

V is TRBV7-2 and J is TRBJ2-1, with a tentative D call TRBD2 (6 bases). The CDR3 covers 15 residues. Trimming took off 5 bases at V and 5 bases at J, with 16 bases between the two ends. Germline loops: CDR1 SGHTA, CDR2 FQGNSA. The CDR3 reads CASSLGWRGNNEQFF. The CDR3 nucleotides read TGTGCCAGCAGCCTCGGATGGCGGGGAAACAATGAGCAGTTCTTC.

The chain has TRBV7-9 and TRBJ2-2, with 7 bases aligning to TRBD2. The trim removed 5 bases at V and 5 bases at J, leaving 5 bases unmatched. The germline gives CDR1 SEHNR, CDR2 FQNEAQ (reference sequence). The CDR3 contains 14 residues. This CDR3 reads CASSLVGGTGELFF. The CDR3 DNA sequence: TGTGCCAGCAGCCTGGTCGGGGGGACCGGGGAGCTGTTTTTT.

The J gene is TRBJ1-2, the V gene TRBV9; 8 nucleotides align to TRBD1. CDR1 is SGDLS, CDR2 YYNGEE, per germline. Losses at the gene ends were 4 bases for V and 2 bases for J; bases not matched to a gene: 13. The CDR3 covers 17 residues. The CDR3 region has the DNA TGTGCCAGCAGCCCAACCCTAACAGGGGGTCCGAACTATGGCTACACCTTC. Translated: CASSPTLTGGPNYGYTF.

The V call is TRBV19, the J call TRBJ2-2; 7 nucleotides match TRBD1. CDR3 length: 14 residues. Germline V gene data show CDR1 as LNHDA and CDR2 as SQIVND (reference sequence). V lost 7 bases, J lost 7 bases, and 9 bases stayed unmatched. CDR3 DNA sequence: TGTGCCAGTAAGGGTGACAGGGCGATCGGGGAGCTGTTTTTT. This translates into CASKGDRAIGELFF.

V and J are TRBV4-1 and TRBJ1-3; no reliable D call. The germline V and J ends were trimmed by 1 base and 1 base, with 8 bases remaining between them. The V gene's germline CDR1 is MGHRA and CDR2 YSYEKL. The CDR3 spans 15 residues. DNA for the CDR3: TGCGCCAGCAGCCAAGTTCAGTCTTCTGGAAACACCATATATTTT. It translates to CASSQVQSSGNTIYF.

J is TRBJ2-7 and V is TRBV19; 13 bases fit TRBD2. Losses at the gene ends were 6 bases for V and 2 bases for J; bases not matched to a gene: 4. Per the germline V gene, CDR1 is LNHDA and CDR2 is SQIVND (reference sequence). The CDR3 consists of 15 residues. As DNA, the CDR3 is TGTGCCAGTAGCCTAGGGACTAGCGGGGCCTACGAGCAGTACTTC. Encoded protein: CASSLGTSGAYEQYF. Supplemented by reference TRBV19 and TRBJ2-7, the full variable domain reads DGGITQSPKYLFRKEGQNVTLSCEQNLNHDAMYWYRQDPGQGLRLIYYSQIVNDFQKGDIAEGYSVSREKKESFPLTVTSAQKNPTAFYLCASSLGTSGAYEQYFGPGTRLTVT.

The chain's CDR3 is CASQTSGRENEQFF. The DNA for the CDR3 is TGTGCCAGCCAGACTAGCGGGAGGGAAAATGAGCAGTTCTTC. This chain connects TRBV2 to TRBJ2-1; 14 nucleotides line up with TRBD2. Germline-derived CDR1 and CDR2 are SNHLY and FYNNEI. The trim removed 8 bases at V and 7 bases at J, leaving 4 bases unmatched. The CDR3 consists of 14 residues.

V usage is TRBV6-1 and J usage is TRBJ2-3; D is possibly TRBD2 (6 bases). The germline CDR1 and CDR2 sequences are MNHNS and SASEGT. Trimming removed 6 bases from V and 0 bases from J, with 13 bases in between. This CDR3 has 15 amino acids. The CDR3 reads CASRVNGRSTDTQYF. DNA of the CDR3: TGTGCCAGCAGGGTCAATGGGAGGAGCACAGATACGCAGTATTTT.

CDR3: CASSLYLRYTEAFF. The CDR3 nucleotides are TGTGCCAGCAGCTTATATCTTCGTTACACTGAAGCTTTCTTT. This chain uses TRBV7-2 with TRBJ1-1; no clear D. V was pared by 2 bases and J by 3 bases, with 10 bases between. This CDR3 has 14 amino acids. Germline-derived CDR1 and CDR2 are SGHTA and FQGNSA.

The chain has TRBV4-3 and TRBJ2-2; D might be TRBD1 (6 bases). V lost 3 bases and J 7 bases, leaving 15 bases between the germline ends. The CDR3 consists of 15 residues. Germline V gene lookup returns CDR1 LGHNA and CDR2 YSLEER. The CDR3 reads CASSQTQGRVGELFF. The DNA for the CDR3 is TGCGCCAGCAGCCAGACACAGGGTAGGGTCGGGGAGCTGTTTTTT.

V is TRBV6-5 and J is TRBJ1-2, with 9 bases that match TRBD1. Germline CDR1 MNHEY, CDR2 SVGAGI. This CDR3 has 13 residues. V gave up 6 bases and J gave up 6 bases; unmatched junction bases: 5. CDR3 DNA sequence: TGTGCCAGCAGAGACACAGGGGGCAATGGCTACACCTTC. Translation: CASRDTGGNGYTF.

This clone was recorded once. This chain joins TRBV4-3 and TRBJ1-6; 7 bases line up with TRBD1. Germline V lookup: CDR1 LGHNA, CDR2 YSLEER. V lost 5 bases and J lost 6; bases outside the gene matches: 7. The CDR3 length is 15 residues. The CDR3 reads CASSKQGSLNSPLHF. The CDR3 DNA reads TGCGCCAGCAGCAAACAGGGGAGCCTTAATTCACCCCTCCACTTT.

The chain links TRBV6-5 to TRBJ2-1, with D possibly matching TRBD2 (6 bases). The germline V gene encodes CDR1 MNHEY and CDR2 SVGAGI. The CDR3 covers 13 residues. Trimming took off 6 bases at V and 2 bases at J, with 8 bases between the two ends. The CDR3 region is CASSGGAYNEQFF. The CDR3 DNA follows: TGTGCCAGCAGCGGAGGGGCCTACAATGAGCAGTTCTTC.

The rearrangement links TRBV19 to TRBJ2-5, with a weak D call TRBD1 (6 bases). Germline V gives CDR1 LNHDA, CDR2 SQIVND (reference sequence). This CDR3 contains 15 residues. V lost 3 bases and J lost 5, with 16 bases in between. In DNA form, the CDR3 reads TGTGCCAGTAGTATTAGCTGGCCCCAGGGGGAGACCCAGTACTTC. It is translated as CASSISWPQGETQYF.

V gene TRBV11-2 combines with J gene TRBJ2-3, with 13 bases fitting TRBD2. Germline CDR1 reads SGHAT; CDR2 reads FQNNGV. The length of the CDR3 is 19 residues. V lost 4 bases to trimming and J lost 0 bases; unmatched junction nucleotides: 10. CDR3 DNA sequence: TGTGCCAGCAGCTCTGATTGGACTAGCGGGAGAGGTAGCACAGATACGCAGTATTTT. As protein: CASSSDWTSGRGSTDTQYF.

The CDR3 DNA follows: TGTGCCAGCAGCGACCCCTCCTCGAGGGAGCAGTACTTC. Its translation: CASSDPSSREQYF. The chain joins TRBV9 to TRBJ2-7; D is unresolved. Germline V CDR1 and CDR2: SGDLS, YYNGEE. Deletions cut 3 bases from V and 7 bases from J, with 14 bases between. The CDR3 extends over 13 amino acids.

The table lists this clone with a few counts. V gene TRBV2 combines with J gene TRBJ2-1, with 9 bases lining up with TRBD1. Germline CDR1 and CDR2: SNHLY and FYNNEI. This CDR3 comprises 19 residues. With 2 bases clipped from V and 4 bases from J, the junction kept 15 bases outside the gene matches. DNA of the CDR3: TGTGCCAGCAGTGAATGGTACCCGGGACAGGGACGGATTTACAATGAGCAGTTCTTC. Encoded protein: CASSEWYPGQGRIYNEQFF.

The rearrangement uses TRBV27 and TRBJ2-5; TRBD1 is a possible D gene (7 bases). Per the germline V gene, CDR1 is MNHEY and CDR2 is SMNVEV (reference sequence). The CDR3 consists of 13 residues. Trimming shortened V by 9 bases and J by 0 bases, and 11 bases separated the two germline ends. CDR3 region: CASRRGHQETQYF. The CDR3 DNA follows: TGTGCCAGTCGGAGGGGGCACCAAGAGACCCAGTACTTC.

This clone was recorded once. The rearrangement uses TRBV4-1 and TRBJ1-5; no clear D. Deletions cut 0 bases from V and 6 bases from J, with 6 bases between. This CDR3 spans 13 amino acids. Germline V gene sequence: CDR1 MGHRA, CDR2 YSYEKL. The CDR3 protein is CASSQERRQPQHF. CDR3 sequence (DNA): TGCGCCAGCAGCCAAGAGAGGCGTCAGCCCCAGCATTTT.

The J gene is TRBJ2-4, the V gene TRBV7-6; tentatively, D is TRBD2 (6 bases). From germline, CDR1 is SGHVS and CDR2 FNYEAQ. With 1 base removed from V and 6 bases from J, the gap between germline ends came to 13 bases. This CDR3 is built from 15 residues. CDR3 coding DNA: TGTGCCAGCAGCTTAGAATTCGGAGGGCGAAACATTCAGTACTTC. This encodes CASSLEFGGRNIQYF.

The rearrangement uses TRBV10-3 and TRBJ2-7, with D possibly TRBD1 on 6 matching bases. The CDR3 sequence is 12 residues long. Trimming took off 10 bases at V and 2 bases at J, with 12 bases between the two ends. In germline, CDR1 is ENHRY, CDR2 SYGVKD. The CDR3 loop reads CATQGPTYEQYF. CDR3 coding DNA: TGTGCCACCCAGGGGCCGACCTACGAGCAGTACTTC.

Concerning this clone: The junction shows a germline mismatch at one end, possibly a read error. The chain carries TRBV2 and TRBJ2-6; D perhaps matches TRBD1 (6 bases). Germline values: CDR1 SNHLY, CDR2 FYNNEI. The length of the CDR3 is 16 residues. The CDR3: CASREDRRSGANVLTF. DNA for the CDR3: TGTGCCAGCAGGGAAGACAGGCGGTCTGGGGCCAACGTCCTGACTTTC.

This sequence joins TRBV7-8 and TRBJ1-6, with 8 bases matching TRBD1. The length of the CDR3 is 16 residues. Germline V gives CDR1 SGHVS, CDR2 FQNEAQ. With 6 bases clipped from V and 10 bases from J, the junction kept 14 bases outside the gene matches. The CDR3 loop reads CASSAPRWTGRSPLHF. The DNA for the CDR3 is TGTGCCAGCAGTGCCCCCCGGTGGACAGGGCGGTCACCCCTCCACTTT.